Below, 21 T cell receptor beta chains from the same sample are listed, as sequenced in a study of response to subunit inactivated influenza vaccine. TCRdb reprocessed the RT-PCR reads with MiXCR, giving one entry per CDR3 protein. This sample yields over 400,000 distinct CDR3 sequences, of which over 10% are seen a single time; over 10% belongs to the top ten. Source: PBMCs from blood, taken more than 35 days after vaccination. These receptors were obtained from a man between 45 and 60 years old who received an inactivated influenza vaccine.

This clonotype has ten or more counts. V and J are TRBV10-3 and TRBJ2-7; tentative D call: TRBD1 (6 bases). The V gene's germline CDR1 is ENHRY and CDR2 SYGVKD. CDR3 size: 16 residues. V was clipped by 3 bases and J by 2 bases, with 17 bases between them. CDR3 bases: TGTGCCATCAGTGATATGATAAGGGACATGCCCTACGAGCAGTACTTC. This gives the protein CAISDMIRDMPYEQYF.

This rearrangement joins TRBV6-2 or TRBV6-3 to TRBJ2-1; 11 nucleotides agree with TRBD2. The V gene end was trimmed by 9 bases and the J gene end by 10 bases; junction bases not matched to a gene: 17. The CDR3 covers 16 residues. The germline gives CDR1 MNHEY, CDR2 SVGEGT. The CDR3 nucleotides read TGTGCCAGTCTTCCCCATGATAGCGGGAGGGCCAAAGAGCAGTTCTTC. Its translation: CASLPHDSGRAKEQFF.

The sample holds a few counts of this clonotype. The chain uses TRBV6-1 and TRBJ2-7; no clear D gene. Per the germline V gene, CDR1 is MNHNS and CDR2 is SASEGT. V was clipped by 5 bases and J by 2 bases, with 10 bases between them. CDR3 size: 13 residues. CDR3 loop: CASSPPRPYEQYF. CDR3 DNA sequence: TGTGCCAGCAGTCCCCCGCGGCCCTACGAGCAGTACTTC.

This clonotype has more than one count but fewer than ten. The chain uses TRBV28 and TRBJ2-3; D may be TRBD1 (5 bases). This CDR3 has 16 amino acids. V lost 5 bases and J lost 2, with 17 bases in between. Germline values: CDR1 MDHEN, CDR2 SYDVKM. The CDR3 DNA is TGTGCCAGCAGTCCCTCATGGCAGGGCGACACAGATACGCAGTATTTT. Amino acids: CASSPSWQGDTDTQYF.

This clonotype has only a few counts. This rearrangement joins TRBV5-4 to TRBJ2-1, with 8 bases identical to TRBD2. J gave up 0 bases and V 3 bases, and 2 bases lay outside the gene matches. The CDR3 has 15 amino acids. The V gene's germline CDR1 is SGHNT and CDR2 YYREEE (reference sequence). The CDR3 sequence: CASSSGGPSYNEQFF. The CDR3 DNA sequence: TGTGCCAGCAGCTCGGGGGGGCCCTCCTACAATGAGCAGTTCTTC. Using reference TRBV5-4 and TRBJ2-1 for the parts outside the CDR3, the full variable domain is ETGVTQSPTHLIKTRGQQVTLRCSSQSGHNTVSWYQQALGQGPQFIFQYYREEENGRGNFPPRFSGLQFPNYSSELNVNALELDDSALYLCASSSGGPSYNEQFFGPGTRLTVL.

The table lists this clonotype with a few counts. V usage is TRBV6-1 and J usage is TRBJ2-7; D unresolved. The germline V gene encodes CDR1 MNHNS and CDR2 SASEGT. Deletions cut 5 bases from V and 4 bases from J, with 9 bases between. The CDR3 contains 12 residues. The CDR3 DNA follows: TGTGCCAGCAGTCGGGCATCGTACGAGCAGTACTTC. Translation gives CASSRASYEQYF.

This chain uses TRBV6-4 with TRBJ2-7; D remains ambiguous. The CDR3 contains 16 residues. The V end lost 0 bases, the J end lost 4 bases, and 16 bases lay between the germline ends. Germline V CDR1 and CDR2: MRHNA, SNTAGT. In DNA, the CDR3 is TGTGCCAGCAGTGACTCTGGAGCCCGGTCCCCTTACGAGCAGTACTTC. Protein sequence: CASSDSGARSPYEQYF.

The chain couples TRBV29-1 to TRBJ2-3, with unresolved D. This CDR3 comprises 10 residues. The V and J ends lost 4 bases and 6 bases respectively, with 5 bases between them. The germline CDR1 and CDR2 sequences are SQVTM and ANQGSEA. In nucleotides, the CDR3 is TGCAGCGTTGTGAGGGATACGCAGTATTTT. Amino acid sequence: CSVVRDTQYF.

The chain has TRBV4-1 and TRBJ2-7; D is uncertain. Germline V gene sequence: CDR1 MGHRA, CDR2 YSYEKL. The ends were cut back, 0 bases at V and 6 bases at J, with 15 bases in the middle. This CDR3 comprises 15 residues. CDR3 nucleotide sequence: TGCGCCAGCAGCCAAGATTTCCAGCCAAGGCGCGAGCAGTACTTC. This sequence encodes CASSQDFQPRREQYF.

This clonotype was detected many times. The chain is built from TRBV12-3 or TRBV12-4 and TRBJ1-6; 9 bases match TRBD1. The CDR3 has 15 residues. Unmatched junction bases numbered 9, after V lost 5 bases and J lost 10 bases. In DNA, the CDR3 is TGTGCCAGCAGTCTACGGACAGGGGCGGGGTCACCCCTCCACTTT. It encodes CASSLRTGAGSPLHF.

This chain links TRBV10-3 with TRBJ2-7; 8 bases line up with TRBD1. CDR1 is ENHRY, CDR2 SYGVKD, per germline. CDR3 length: 14 residues. Unmatched junction bases numbered 11, after V lost 7 bases and J lost 6 bases. The CDR3 DNA reads TGTGCCATCAACCCGACAGGGGAGTTCGGCGAGCAGTACTTC. It translates to CAINPTGEFGEQYF.

The J gene is TRBJ2-1, the V gene TRBV5-6, with 10 bases identical to TRBD2. There are 19 residues in the CDR3. V lost 0 bases and J lost 8; bases outside the gene matches: 17. CDR1 is SGHDT, CDR2 YYEEEE, per germline. CDR3 coding DNA: TGTGCCAGCAGCTTGGTTTCTAGCGGGAGATCTGGTAAGCTGGATGAGCAGTTCTTC. It codes for CASSLVSSGRSGKLDEQFF.

This clonotype has at least ten counts. The rearrangement uses TRBV29-1 and TRBJ2-3, with D unresolved. V gave up 3 bases and J gave up 4 bases, with 14 bases separating them. The CDR3 contains 14 residues. Looked up from germline, CDR1 is SQVTM and CDR2 is ANQGSEA. The CDR3 coding sequence is TGCAGCGTTGATTTCCTGGACCTCCCAGATACGCAGTATTTT. It encodes CSVDFLDLPDTQYF.

V gene TRBV29-1 combines with J gene TRBJ2-1; D gene unclear. CDR3 size: 11 residues. V lost 3 bases, J lost 4 bases, and 4 bases lay in between. The germline gives CDR1 SQVTM, CDR2 ANQGSEA. The CDR3 bases are TGCAGCGTTGATAAGTACAATGAGCAGTTCTTC. Translating it yields CSVDKYNEQFF.

The rearrangement joins TRBV12-3 or TRBV12-4 to TRBJ1-1; weak D call: TRBD1 (6 bases). The CDR3 runs to 13 residues. Trimming cost V 7 bases and J 6 bases, with 15 bases left between them. For the CDR3, the DNA is TGTGCCAGCACCCTGACAGGTAGTCCTGAAGCTTTCTTT. As protein: CASTLTGSPEAFF.

CDR3 amino acids: CASSPRGAGNTGELFF. The CDR3 nucleotides are TGTGCCAGCAGTCCTCGGGGAGCGGGGAACACCGGGGAGCTGTTTTTT. The chain employs TRBV28 and TRBJ2-2; D is possibly TRBD2 (6 bases). Trimming left V 5 bases short and J 1 base short, with 14 bases between. Looked up from germline, CDR1 is MDHEN and CDR2 is SYDVKM. The length of the CDR3 is 16 residues. Full variable domain (outside the CDR3, taken from reference TRBV28 and TRBJ2-2): DVKVTQSSRYLVKRTGEKVFLECVQDMDHENMFWYRQDPGLGLRLIYFSYDVKMKEKGDIPEGYSVSREKKERFSLILESASTNQTSMYLCASSPRGAGNTGELFFGEGSRLTVL.

The gene calls are TRBV7-2 and TRBJ2-3; D might be TRBD1 (6 bases). The CDR3 is 14 amino acids. Trimming cost V 5 bases and J 2 bases, with 11 bases left between them. Germline-derived CDR1 and CDR2 are SGHTA and FQGNSA. CDR3 amino acids: CASSPGHHTDTQYF. The CDR3 DNA is TGTGCCAGCAGCCCGGGACACCACACAGATACGCAGTATTTT.

The genes are TRBV6-5 and TRBJ1-3; D remains unclear. Germline CDR1 and CDR2: MNHEY and SVGAGI. V lost 2 bases and J lost 4, with 6 bases in between. The CDR3 has 13 residues. CDR3 nucleotide sequence: TGTGCCAGCAGTTACAGTCGAGGAAACACCATATATTTT. It yields the protein CASSYSRGNTIYF.

This clonotype was observed a few times. The chain recombines TRBV7-6 with TRBJ2-6; D is possibly TRBD2 (6 bases). Germline lookup yields CDR1 SGHVS and CDR2 FNYEAQ. V lost 1 base and J 4 bases, leaving 14 bases between the germline ends. The CDR3 runs 17 residues. CDR3 DNA: TGTGCCAGCAGCTTAGGGGGGGTAACTTTGGGGGCCAACGTCCTGACTTTC. It translates to CASSLGGVTLGANVLTF.

CDR3 protein: CASSLRPGQSRETQYF. Here the CDR3 DNA reads TGTGCCAGCAGCTTAAGGCCGGGACAATCGCGCGAGACGCAGTATTTT. The gene calls are TRBV7-8 and TRBJ2-3; D might be TRBD1 (6 bases). The CDR3 runs to 16 residues. V was trimmed by 2 bases and J by 9 bases, leaving 21 bases between them. Per the germline V gene, CDR1 is SGHVS and CDR2 is FQNEAQ.

This clonotype was counted a few times. The CDR3: CASSRSGRGYEQYF. Written as DNA, the CDR3 is TGCGCCAGCAGCAGGAGCGGGAGAGGCTACGAGCAGTACTTC. The V gene is TRBV5-1, the J gene TRBJ2-7; 8 positions agree with TRBD2. After removal of 4 bases from V and 3 bases from J, the junction contained 6 bases not matched to a gene. The CDR3 has 14 residues. CDR1 is SGHRS and CDR2 is YFSETQ in the germline V gene.